One sample yielded the 20 T cell receptor beta chains listed below, sequenced in a study of blood T cells in healthy people across ages. A second roughly 6 to 12 cycle PCR used barcoded and J-beta primers. MiXCR was run by TCRdb on the 5' RACE reads, yielding one entry per CDR3 protein. This sample carries 1.5 million or so distinct CDR3 sequences, around 40% of them seen once, and the ten largest clones take roughly 3.7%. The source material was blood. The receptors were gathered from a woman under 30 in good health.

The chain couples TRBV7-3 to TRBJ2-2, with 8 bases that match TRBD1. Germline V lookup: CDR1 SGHTA, CDR2 FQGTGA. CDR3 length: 18 residues. Germline trimming cut 1 base from V and 1 base from J; bases unmatched to any gene: 8. The CDR3 coding sequence is TGTGCCAGCAGCTTAAGTAGGCGGACAGGGAGGAACACCGGGGAGCTGTTTTTT. Its protein product is CASSLSRRTGRNTGELFF.

The V call is TRBV20-1, the J call TRBJ2-1, with 9 bases identical to TRBD2. V trimming: 1 base; J trimming: 0 bases; junction bases outside the gene matches: 4. Germline V CDR1 and CDR2: DFQATT, SNEGSKA (reference sequence). The CDR3 consists of 16 residues. In nucleotides, the CDR3 is TGCAGTGCTAGAGGTTATAGCGGGAGCTCCTACAATGAGCAGTTCTTC. Translation: CSARGYSGSSYNEQFF.

The V call is TRBV28, the J call TRBJ2-3, with D perhaps TRBD1 (6 bases). Germline V gives CDR1 MDHEN, CDR2 SYDVKM. Between the trimmed V and J ends, which lost 5 bases and 2 bases, there was a span of 14 bases. The CDR3 contains 15 residues. The CDR3 DNA reads as TGTGCCAGCAGTCCCCTCAGGGGATACACAGATACGCAGTATTTT. It yields the protein CASSPLRGYTDTQYF.

The sample holds a few counts of this clonotype. The chain has TRBV4-3 and TRBJ1-2; 7 bases match TRBD1. This CDR3 region has 16 residues. Germline assignment: CDR1 LGHNA and CDR2 YSLEER. J gave up 4 bases and V 0 bases, and 8 bases lay outside the gene matches. CDR3 loop: CASSQELIGQAYGYTF. Written as DNA, the CDR3 is TGCGCCAGCAGCCAAGAACTCATTGGACAGGCCTATGGCTACACCTTC.

This chain links TRBV7-2 with TRBJ2-3; D tentatively reads TRBD1 or TRBD2 (5 bases each). The germline V gene has CDR1 SGHTA and CDR2 FQGNSA. V lost 4 bases and J lost 1, with 12 bases in between. The CDR3 extends over 15 amino acids. CDR3 protein: CASSSGALGTDTQYF. CDR3 bases: TGTGCCAGCAGCTCCGGGGCTTTGGGCACAGATACGCAGTATTTT.

The gene calls are TRBV7-2 and TRBJ2-3; no definite D call. With 1 base removed from V and 1 base from J, the gap between germline ends came to 15 bases. Germline values: CDR1 SGHTA, CDR2 FQGNSA. The CDR3 loop spans 17 amino acids. The CDR3 spells CASSLGARTWGTDTQYF. CDR3 DNA: TGTGCCAGCAGCTTAGGGGCTAGAACTTGGGGCACAGATACGCAGTATTTT.

V is TRBV24-1 and J is TRBJ2-1; D is ambiguous. The J call may not be correct, given that the DNA end is closer to TRBJ2-7. CDR3 length: 16 amino acids. CDR1 is KGHDR, CDR2 SFDVKD, per germline. CDR3 sequence: CATSPTSGNSYNEQYF. DNA of the CDR3: TGTGCCACCAGCCCGACCTCCGGTAACTCCTACAATGAGCAGTACTTC.

This clonotype was observed a handful of times. The rearrangement uses TRBV7-9 and TRBJ2-7, with D perhaps TRBD2 (7 bases). The V end was cut by 2 bases, the J end by 3 bases, with 14 bases between. The CDR3 has 15 amino acids. From germline, CDR1 is SEHNR and CDR2 FQNEAQ (reference sequence). The CDR3, as DNA: TGTGCCAGCAGCTTACAAGGGGGGGCGGTCTACGAGCAGTACTTC. It encodes CASSLQGGAVYEQYF.

The genes are TRBV6-5 and TRBJ2-1, with D perhaps matching TRBD2 (5 bases). Germline loops: CDR1 MNHEY, CDR2 SVGAGI. Deletions cut 7 bases from V and 8 bases from J, with 24 bases between. CDR3 length: 16 amino acids. CDR3 loop: CASNPEGVGVDDEQFF. CDR3 nucleotide sequence: TGTGCCAGCAACCCAGAGGGAGTCGGGGTGGATGATGAGCAGTTCTTC.

The chain has TRBV7-8 and TRBJ1-1, with TRBD1 matching 9 bases. CDR3 length: 18 residues. The trim removed 2 bases at V and 0 bases at J, leaving 10 bases unmatched. The germline V gene has CDR1 SGHVS and CDR2 FQNEAQ. The CDR3 here is CASSLQALGQGMNTEAFF. The CDR3, as DNA: TGTGCCAGCAGCTTACAGGCTCTGGGACAGGGAATGAACACTGAAGCTTTCTTT. Looking up the rest from reference TRBV7-8 and TRBJ1-1 gives the full variable domain: GAGVSQSPRYKVAKRGQDVALRCDPISGHVSLFWYQQALGQGPEFLTYFQNEAQLDKSGLPSDRFFAERPEGSVSTLKIQRTQQEDSAVYLCASSLQALGQGMNTEAFFGQGTRLTVV.

V usage is TRBV11-2 and J usage is TRBJ2-3; D unclear. Germline V gene sequence: CDR1 SGHAT, CDR2 FQNNGV. This CDR3 comprises 14 residues. With 7 bases removed from V and 3 bases from J, the gap between germline ends came to 14 bases. The CDR3 sequence: CASTALMGTDTQYF. In nucleotides, the CDR3 is TGTGCCAGCACCGCGTTGATGGGTACAGATACGCAGTATTTT.

This clonotype was seen more than once but under ten times. V usage is TRBV6-2 or TRBV6-3 and J usage is TRBJ2-3, with 9 bases that match TRBD2. CDR1 and CDR2 from the germline V gene are MNHEY and SVGEGT. This CDR3 is 16 amino acids long. Trimming cost V 4 bases and J 2 bases; bases outside gene matches: 7. The CDR3 bases are TGTGCCAGCAGTTTCTATAGCGGGAGCCCCACAGATACGCAGTATTTT. Its protein product is CASSFYSGSPTDTQYF.

The chain recombines TRBV29-1 with TRBJ2-3; 7 bases agree with TRBD2. The CDR3 extends over 13 amino acids. In germline, CDR1 is SQVTM, CDR2 ANQGSEA. V trimming: 6 bases; J trimming: 4 bases; junction bases outside the gene matches: 7. CDR3 in amino acids: CSVRTRGADTQYF. The CDR3 DNA is TGCAGCGTGAGGACTCGGGGGGCAGATACGCAGTATTTT.

In this sample, this clonotype turned up once. This chain connects TRBV4-3 to TRBJ2-3; D ambiguous. Deletions cut 2 bases from V and 3 bases from J, with 15 bases between. CDR3 length equals 16 residues. The germline V gene has CDR1 LGHNA and CDR2 YSLEER. The CDR3 is CASSQQRAGVTDTQYF. The CDR3, as DNA: TGCGCCAGCAGCCAACAAAGGGCAGGTGTGACAGATACGCAGTATTTT.

The V and J genes are TRBV7-9 and TRBJ2-1; D remains unclear. The J call may be faulty, since TRBJ2-7 better matches the DNA end. The CDR3 runs 15 residues. Per germline, CDR1 SEHNR and CDR2 FQNEAQ (reference sequence). CDR3 DNA: TGTGCCAGCAGCTTAGTTACGGGCAATTACAATGAGCAGTACTTC. Its protein is CASSLVTGNYNEQYF.

In its sample, this clonotype was seen a few times. The V and J genes are TRBV7-9 and TRBJ2-7, with a possible D match to TRBD2 (6 bases). This CDR3 comprises 17 residues. CDR1 and CDR2 from the germline V gene are SEHNR and FQNEAQ (reference sequence). Deletions cut 2 bases from V and 1 base from J, with 18 bases between. CDR3 DNA sequence: TGTGCCAGCAGCTTATCGGCAGGGAGGTCGGCGTCCTACGAGCAGTACTTC. As protein: CASSLSAGRSASYEQYF.

The CDR3 DNA follows: TGTGCCAGCAGCAAAGAGGGGGCGGGACAGGAGGAATCCTACGAGCAGTACTTC. It translates to CASSKEGAGQEESYEQYF. The chain carries TRBV21-1 and TRBJ2-7; no DNA check was done on the table's D call, TRBD1. TRBV21-1 is recorded as a pseudogene. This CDR3 comprises 18 residues.

This clonotype turned up a few times. The rearrangement uses TRBV7-9 and TRBJ1-5; 7 bases line up with TRBD1. The CDR3 covers 14 residues. Unmatched junction bases numbered 5, after V lost 4 bases and J lost 5 bases. CDR1 is SEHNR, CDR2 FQNEAQ, per germline (reference sequence). CDR3 amino acids: CASSSPGGDQPQHF. CDR3 sequence (DNA): TGTGCCAGCAGCTCCCCAGGGGGAGATCAGCCCCAGCATTTT.

This clonotype was observed once. V usage is TRBV12-3 or TRBV12-4 and J usage is TRBJ1-5; D is ambiguous. This CDR3 region has 16 residues. V shed 1 base and J shed 1 base, with 11 bases lying between them. CDR3 sequence: CASSLGMGRSNQPQHF. DNA for the CDR3: TGTGCCAGCAGTTTAGGAATGGGCAGGAGCAATCAGCCCCAGCATTTT.

This chain joins TRBV4-2 and TRBJ1-1; D is ambiguous. CDR1 LGHNA and CDR2 YNFKEQ come from the germline V gene. V was trimmed by 2 bases and J by 2 bases, leaving 3 bases between them. This CDR3 region has 12 residues. As DNA, the CDR3 is TGTGCCAGCAGCCAAACCAACACTGAAGCTTTCTTT. It translates to CASSQTNTEAFF.